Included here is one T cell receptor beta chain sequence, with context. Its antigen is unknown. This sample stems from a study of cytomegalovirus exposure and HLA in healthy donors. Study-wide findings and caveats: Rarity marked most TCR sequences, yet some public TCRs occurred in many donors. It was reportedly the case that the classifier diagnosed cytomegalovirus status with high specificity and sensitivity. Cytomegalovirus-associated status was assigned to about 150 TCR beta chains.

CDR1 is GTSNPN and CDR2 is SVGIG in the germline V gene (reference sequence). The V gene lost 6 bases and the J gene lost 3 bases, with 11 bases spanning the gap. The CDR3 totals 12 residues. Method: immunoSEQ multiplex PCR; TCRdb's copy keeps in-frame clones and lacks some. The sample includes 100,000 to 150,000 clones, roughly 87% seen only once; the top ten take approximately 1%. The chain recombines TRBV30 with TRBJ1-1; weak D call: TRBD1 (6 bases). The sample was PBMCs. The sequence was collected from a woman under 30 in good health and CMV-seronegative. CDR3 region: CACPRGHTEAFF. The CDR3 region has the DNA TGTGCCTGCCCCAGGGGCCACACTGAAGCTTTCTTT.